This T cell receptor beta chain emerged from a study of CD8 T cells in Susac syndrome. Study-wide results and limits: An acknowledgment was made by the study that its TCR sequencing and HLA analysis involved relatively few individuals.

With random hexamers, reverse transcription was performed on about 0.45 to 1 ug of RNA. TCRdb reprocessed the immunoSEQ multiplex PCR reads with MiXCR, giving one entry per CDR3 protein. The sample lists roughly 130,000 distinct CDR3 sequences; more than 90% were seen once. This clonotype showed up just once. Its antigen is not known. The CDR3 has 15 amino acids. The germline V gene has CDR1 LGHDT and CDR2 YNNKEL (reference sequence). V was clipped by 1 base and J by 6 bases; unmatched bases: 6. Material: CD4+ T cells from PBMCs. The V gene is TRBV3-1, the J gene TRBJ2-3, with 8 bases fitting TRBD2. The sequence was collected from a human donor in good health. For the CDR3, the DNA is TGTGCCAGCAGCCAAGGCGCGGGAGGTCCGGATACGCAGTATTTT. Translated: CASSQGAGGPDTQYF.